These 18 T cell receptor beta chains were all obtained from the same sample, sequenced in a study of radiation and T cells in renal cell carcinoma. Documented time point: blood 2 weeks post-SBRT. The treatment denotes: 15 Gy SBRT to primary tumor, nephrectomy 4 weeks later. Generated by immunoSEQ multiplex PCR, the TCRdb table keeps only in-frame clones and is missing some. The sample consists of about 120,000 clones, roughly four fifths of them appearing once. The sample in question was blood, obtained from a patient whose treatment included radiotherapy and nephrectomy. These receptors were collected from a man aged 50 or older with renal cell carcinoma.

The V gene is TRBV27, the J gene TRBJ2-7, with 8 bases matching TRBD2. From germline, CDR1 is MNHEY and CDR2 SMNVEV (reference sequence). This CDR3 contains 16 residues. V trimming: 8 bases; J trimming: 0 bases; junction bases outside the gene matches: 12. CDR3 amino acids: CASFAAGGLGSYEQYF. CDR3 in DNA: TGTGCCAGCTTTGCGGCGGGAGGCCTTGGCTCCTACGAGCAGTACTTC.

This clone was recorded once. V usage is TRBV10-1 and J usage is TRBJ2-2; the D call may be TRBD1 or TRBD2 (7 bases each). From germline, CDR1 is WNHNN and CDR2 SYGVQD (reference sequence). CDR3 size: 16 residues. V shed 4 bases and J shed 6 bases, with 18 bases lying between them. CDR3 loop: CASSGGLGGGAGELFF. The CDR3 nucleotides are TGCGCCAGCAGTGGAGGACTAGGAGGGGGCGCCGGGGAGCTGTTTTTT.

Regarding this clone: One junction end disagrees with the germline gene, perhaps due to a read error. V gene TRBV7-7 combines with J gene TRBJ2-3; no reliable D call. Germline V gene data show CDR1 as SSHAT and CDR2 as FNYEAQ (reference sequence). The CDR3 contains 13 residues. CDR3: CASSIDSTDTQYF. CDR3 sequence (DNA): TGTGCTAGCAGCATAGACAGCACAGATACGCAGTATTTT.

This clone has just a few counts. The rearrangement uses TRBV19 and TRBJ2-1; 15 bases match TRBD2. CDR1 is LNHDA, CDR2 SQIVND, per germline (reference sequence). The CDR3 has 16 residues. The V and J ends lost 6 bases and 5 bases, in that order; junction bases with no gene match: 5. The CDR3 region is CASSGLAGGYDNEQFF. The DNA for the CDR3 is TGTGCCAGTAGCGGACTAGCGGGAGGGTATGACAATGAGCAGTTCTTC.

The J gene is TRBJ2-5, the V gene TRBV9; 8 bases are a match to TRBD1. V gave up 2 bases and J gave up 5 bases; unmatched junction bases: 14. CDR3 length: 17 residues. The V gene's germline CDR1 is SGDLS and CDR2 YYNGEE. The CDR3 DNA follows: TGTGCCAGCAGCGTCTTAATGGACAGGGAAAGGTGGGAGACCCAGTACTTC. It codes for CASSVLMDRERWETQYF.

The CDR3 loop is CASSPYTVTDTQYF. CDR3 nucleotide sequence: TGCGCCAGCAGTCCTTACACGGTCACAGATACGCAGTATTTT. The J gene is TRBJ2-3, the V gene TRBV5-1; D ambiguous. The V end lost 5 bases, the J end lost 2 bases, and 12 bases lay between the germline ends. The CDR3 is 14 amino acids. Germline assignment: CDR1 SGHRS and CDR2 YFSETQ.

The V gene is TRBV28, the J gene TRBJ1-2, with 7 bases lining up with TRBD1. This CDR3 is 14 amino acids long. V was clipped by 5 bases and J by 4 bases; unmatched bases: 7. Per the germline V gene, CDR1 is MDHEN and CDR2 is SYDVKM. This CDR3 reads CASSRRTGAYGYTF. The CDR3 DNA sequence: TGTGCCAGCAGTAGAAGGACAGGAGCCTATGGCTACACCTTC.

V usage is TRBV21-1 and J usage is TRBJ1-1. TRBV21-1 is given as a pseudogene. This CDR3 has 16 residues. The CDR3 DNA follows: TGTGCCAGCAGCAAAGGTCGGACTATTAATCACACTGAAGCTTTCTTT. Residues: CASSKGRTINHTEAFF.

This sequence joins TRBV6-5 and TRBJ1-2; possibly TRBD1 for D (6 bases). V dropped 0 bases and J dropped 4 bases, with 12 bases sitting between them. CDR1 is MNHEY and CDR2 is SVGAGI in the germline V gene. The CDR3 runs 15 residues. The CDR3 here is CASSYSAQGSYGYTF. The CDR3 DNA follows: TGTGCCAGCAGTTACTCTGCCCAGGGGAGCTATGGCTACACCTTC.

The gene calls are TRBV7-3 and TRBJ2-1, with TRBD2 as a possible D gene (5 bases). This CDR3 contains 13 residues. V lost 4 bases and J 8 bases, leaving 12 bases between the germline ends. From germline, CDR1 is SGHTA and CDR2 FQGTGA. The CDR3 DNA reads TGTGCCAGCAGCTCTTGGGGAGCCCATGAGCAGTTCTTC. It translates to CASSSWGAHEQFF.

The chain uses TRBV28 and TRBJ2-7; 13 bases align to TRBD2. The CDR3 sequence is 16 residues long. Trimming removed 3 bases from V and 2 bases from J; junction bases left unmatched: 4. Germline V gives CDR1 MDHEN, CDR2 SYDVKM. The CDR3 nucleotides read TGTGCCAGCAGTTTCGGACTAGCGGGGGTCACCTACGAGCAGTACTTC. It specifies CASSFGLAGVTYEQYF.

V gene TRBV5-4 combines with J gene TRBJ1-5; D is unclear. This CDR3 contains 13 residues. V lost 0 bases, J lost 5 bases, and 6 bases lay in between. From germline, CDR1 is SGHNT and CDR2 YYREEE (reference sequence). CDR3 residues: CASSLEKDQPQHF. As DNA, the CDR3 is TGTGCCAGCAGCTTGGAAAAGGATCAGCCCCAGCATTTT.

The CDR3 spells CAVYPGQGFYEQYF. CDR3 in DNA: TGTGCCGTTTACCCGGGACAGGGTTTCTACGAGCAGTACTTC. J is TRBJ2-7 and V is TRBV2, with 9 bases fitting TRBD1. Germline CDR1 is SNHLY and CDR2 is FYNNEI. The CDR3 runs to 14 residues. V lost 11 bases, J lost 3 bases, and 11 bases stayed unmatched.

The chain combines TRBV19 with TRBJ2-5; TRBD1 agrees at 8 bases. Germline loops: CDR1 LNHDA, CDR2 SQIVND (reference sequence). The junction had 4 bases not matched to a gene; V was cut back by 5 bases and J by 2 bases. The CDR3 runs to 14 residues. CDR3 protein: CASSPRDRQETQYF. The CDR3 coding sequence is TGTGCCAGTAGTCCGAGGGACAGGCAAGAGACCCAGTACTTC.

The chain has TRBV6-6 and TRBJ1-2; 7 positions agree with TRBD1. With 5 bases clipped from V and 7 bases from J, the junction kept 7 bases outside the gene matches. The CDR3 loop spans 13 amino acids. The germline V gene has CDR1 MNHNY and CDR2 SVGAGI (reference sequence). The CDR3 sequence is CASSQTGDFGYTF. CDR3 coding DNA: TGTGCCAGCAGTCAAACAGGGGATTTTGGCTACACCTTC.

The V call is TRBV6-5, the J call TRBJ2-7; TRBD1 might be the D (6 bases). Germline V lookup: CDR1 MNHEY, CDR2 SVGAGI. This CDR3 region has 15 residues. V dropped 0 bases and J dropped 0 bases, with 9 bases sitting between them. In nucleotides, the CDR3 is TGTGCCAGCAGTTACTCGGAAGGGGGCTCCTACGAGCAGTACTTC. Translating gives CASSYSEGGSYEQYF.

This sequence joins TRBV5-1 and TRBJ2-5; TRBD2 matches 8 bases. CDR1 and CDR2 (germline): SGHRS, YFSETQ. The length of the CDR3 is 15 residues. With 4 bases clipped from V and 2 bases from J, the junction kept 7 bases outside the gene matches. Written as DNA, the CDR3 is TGCGCCAGCAGCGTACTCCTAGCGGGTCAAGAGACCCAGTACTTC. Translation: CASSVLLAGQETQYF.

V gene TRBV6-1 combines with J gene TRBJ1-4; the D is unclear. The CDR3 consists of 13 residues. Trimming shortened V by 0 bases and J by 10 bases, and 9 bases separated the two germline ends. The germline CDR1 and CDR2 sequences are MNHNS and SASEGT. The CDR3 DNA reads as TGTGCCAGCAGTGAAGCCGAACGAGGAAAACTGTTTTTT. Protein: CASSEAERGKLFF.